Below, 7 T cell receptor beta chains from the same sample are listed, as sequenced in a study of cytomegalovirus exposure and HLA in healthy donors. 60 Vbeta and 13 Jbeta primers were used in PCR. TCRdb's copy holds only in-frame clones and misses some; the assay was immunoSEQ multiplex PCR. This sample has 240,000 or so clones; about 80% occur once, and the top ten carry 8%. Sequenced input: PBMCs. The receptors shown here come from a woman aged 60-75 years in good health and CMV-seropositive.

The CDR3 region is CSVGRQDRNYGYTF. In DNA, the CDR3 is TGCAGCGTTGGTCGACAGGACCGAAACTATGGCTACACCTTC. This sequence joins TRBV29-1 and TRBJ1-2; maybe TRBD1 (6 bases). CDR3 size: 14 residues. CDR1 is SQVTM and CDR2 is ANQGSEA in the germline V gene. The V end was cut by 4 bases, the J end by 2 bases, with 14 bases between.

J is TRBJ1-2 and V is TRBV5-1; D is ambiguous. Germline V lookup: CDR1 SGHRS, CDR2 YFSETQ. There are 14 residues in the CDR3. V was clipped by 0 bases and J by 6 bases, with 12 bases between them. The CDR3 nucleotides are TGCGCCAGCAGCTTGGTGGCCAATCCCCATGGCTACACCTTC. It encodes CASSLVANPHGYTF.

The chain joins TRBV28 to TRBJ2-2; 9 bases are shared with TRBD1. V lost 7 bases, J lost 7 bases, and 13 bases stayed unmatched. Germline V gene sequence: CDR1 MDHEN, CDR2 SYDVKM. CDR3 size: 16 residues. In nucleotides, the CDR3 is TGTGCCAGCAATCCACTCGGACAGGGGAGTGGCGGGGAGCTGTTTTTT. This codes for CASNPLGQGSGGELFF.

The V gene is TRBV5-1, the J gene TRBJ1-2; a weak D match, TRBD1 (5 bases). CDR1 is SGHRS, CDR2 YFSETQ, per germline. This CDR3 comprises 14 residues. Deletions cut 5 bases from V and 8 bases from J, with 19 bases between. CDR3 DNA sequence: TGCGCCAGCAGGAGTCAGGGCGCGGTTCTCGGCTACACCTTC. Protein sequence: CASRSQGAVLGYTF.

This chain connects TRBV29-1 to TRBJ2-1, with TRBD2 as a possible D gene (6 bases). The length of the CDR3 is 12 residues. Germline lookup yields CDR1 SQVTM and CDR2 ANQGSEA. V was pared by 7 bases and J by 9 bases, with 16 bases between. The CDR3 reads CSGRGLALEQFF. CDR3 coding DNA: TGCAGCGGAAGAGGGCTAGCGCTTGAGCAGTTCTTC.

This clone has just a few counts. The rearrangement joins TRBV6-5 to TRBJ1-1, with TRBD1 matching 9 bases. With 0 bases clipped from V and 6 bases from J, the junction kept 5 bases outside the gene matches. The CDR3 runs 15 residues. Germline CDR1 reads MNHEY; CDR2 reads SVGAGI. The CDR3 coding sequence is TGTGCCAGCAGTTACTCAACAGGGGGCGCGGCTGAAGCTTTCTTT. It specifies CASSYSTGGAAEAFF.

This chain joins TRBV6-6 and TRBJ2-5; TRBD2 matches 7 bases. The V gene end was trimmed by 10 bases and the J gene end by 6 bases; junction bases not matched to a gene: 8. The CDR3 totals 12 residues. Germline values: CDR1 MNHNY, CDR2 SVGAGI (reference sequence). In nucleotides, the CDR3 is TGTGCCACCTGGGGGGGGACGAAGACCCAGTACTTC. Translation gives CATWGGTKTQYF.